A single sample gave rise to the 30 T cell receptor beta chains below, sequenced in a study of human T cells and chemical hapten exposure. TCRdb used MiXCR to reprocess the RACE reads, holding one entry per CDR3 protein. The sample consists of 89,000 or so distinct CDR3 sequences, 6% to 8.5% of them appearing once. Time point noted: patch test 2, 6 weeks after DPC sensitization. Documented treatment: therapeutic diphenylcyclopropenone sensitization with weekly scalp DPC. The sample in question was whole blood, obtained in connection with sensitization to the hapten diphenylcyclopropenone (DPC). The origin of the receptors is a woman aged 25 to 39 with alopecia areata. Some clones in this sample may be carry-over from other donors' samples.

This clonotype was observed many times. One junction end does not reproduce the germline sequence, and a read error may be involved. The V and J genes are TRBV7-7 and TRBJ2-1; no clear D gene. Germline CDR1 and CDR2: SSHAT and FNYEAQ (reference sequence). The CDR3 has 15 amino acids. The CDR3 region is CASSPQETSYNEQFF. The CDR3 nucleotides read TGTGCTAGCAGCCCGCAGGAGACAAGCTACAATGAGCAGTTCTTC.

The chain carries TRBV2 and TRBJ1-5, with 7 bases lining up with TRBD1. The CDR3 is made up of 14 amino acids. The J segment lost 2 bases and the V segment lost 10 bases, leaving 8 bases of the junction unmatched. In germline, CDR1 is SNHLY, CDR2 FYNNEI. The DNA of the CDR3 is TGTGCCACGCACAGGGGTGAAGGCAATCAGCCCCAGCATTTT. Its translation is CATHRGEGNQPQHF.

This clonotype was counted only a few times. The chain uses TRBV2 and TRBJ2-1, with D possibly being TRBD1 or TRBD2 (6 bases each). Per the germline V gene, CDR1 is SNHLY and CDR2 is FYNNEI. The V and J ends lost 3 bases and 0 bases respectively, with 24 bases between them. The CDR3 totals 20 residues. CDR3 in DNA: TGTGCCAGCAGTGATGCTTTAGGGAGACCCGAGGGGGGCTCCTACAATGAGCAGTTCTTC. Its translation: CASSDALGRPEGGSYNEQFF.

The chain uses TRBV3-1 and TRBJ1-3, with D unresolved. In germline, CDR1 is LGHDT, CDR2 YNNKEL (reference sequence). Trimming shortened V by 2 bases and J by 1 base, and 12 bases separated the two germline ends. The CDR3 is 16 residues long. For the CDR3, the DNA is TGTGCCAGCAGCCAAACCGGGTCCGGTTCTGGAAACACCATATATTTT. Encoded protein: CASSQTGSGSGNTIYF.

This clonotype was counted many times. The genes are TRBV10-2 and TRBJ1-2; D is unresolved. V was cut by 3 bases and J by 4 bases, with 9 bases left in between. The CDR3 consists of 13 residues. Germline CDR1 is WSHSY and CDR2 is SAAADI. CDR3 nucleotide sequence: TGCGCCAGCAGTGACCGAACAGCCTATGGCTACACCTTC. Amino acids: CASSDRTAYGYTF.

This clonotype was observed many times. The chain has TRBV7-8 and TRBJ2-1; 10 nucleotides match TRBD2. The germline gives CDR1 SGHVS, CDR2 FQNEAQ. V was pared by 5 bases and J by 8 bases, with 12 bases of the junction left unmatched. The CDR3 is 16 residues long. In nucleotides, the CDR3 is TGTGCCAGCAGCCCTCTCAGCGGGGGGGCGGTCGATGAGCAGTTCTTC. Translated: CASSPLSGGAVDEQFF.

Ten or more counts support this clonotype. V is TRBV9 and J is TRBJ2-3; tentatively, D is TRBD2 (6 bases). The CDR3 is made up of 15 amino acids. Germline-derived CDR1 and CDR2 are SGDLS and YYNGEE. Trimming pared 4 bases from V and 2 bases from J, leaving 14 bases between. DNA of the CDR3: TGTGCCAGCAGCTTCAGTGGCGGGGCCACAGATACGCAGTATTTT. It translates to CASSFSGGATDTQYF.

This clonotype was counted at least ten times. This chain links TRBV20-1 with TRBJ2-7, with 16 bases identical to TRBD2. CDR3 length: 15 amino acids. The germline CDR1 and CDR2 sequences are DFQATT and SNEGSKA (reference sequence). The ends lost 3 bases at V and 3 bases at J; junction bases unmatched: 2. The CDR3 region is CSASGTSGGDYEQYF. The CDR3 nucleotides are TGCAGTGCTAGCGGGACTAGCGGGGGGGACTACGAGCAGTACTTC.

In this sample, this clonotype turned up many times. The CDR3 coding sequence is TGTGCCAGCAGTGAAGGGACAGGGGGAGTTCAGCCCCAGCATTTT. It specifies CASSEGTGGVQPQHF. The chain joins TRBV6-1 to TRBJ1-5; 10 positions match TRBD1. J was trimmed by 6 bases and V by 1 base; bases with no gene match: 3. The CDR3 spans 15 residues. Germline-derived CDR1 and CDR2 are MNHNS and SASEGT.

This clonotype was recorded a few times. The chain couples TRBV12-3 or TRBV12-4 to TRBJ2-3, with TRBD2 matching over 9 bases. V dropped 4 bases and J dropped 0; count of bases not matched to a gene: 5. The CDR3 runs to 16 residues. The CDR3 is CASSSGAGGSTDTQYF. The CDR3 DNA follows: TGTGCCAGCAGTTCTGGAGCGGGGGGCAGCACAGATACGCAGTATTTT.

The sample holds many counts of this clonotype. The chain links TRBV2 to TRBJ1-3; D unresolved. Looked up from germline, CDR1 is SNHLY and CDR2 is FYNNEI. The V end was cut by 5 bases, the J end by 4 bases, with 9 bases between. This CDR3 contains 13 residues. The CDR3 is CASSQQNGNTIYF. The CDR3 bases are TGTGCCAGCAGTCAACAGAACGGAAACACCATATATTTT.

In its sample, this clonotype was seen many times. The CDR3 region has the DNA TGTGCCAGCAGCGCGACGACCGGGACAGGGGCCCACGAGCAGTACTTC. It codes for CASSATTGTGAHEQYF. The chain uses TRBV9 and TRBJ2-7, with 10 positions matching TRBD1. The CDR3 sequence is 16 residues long. Germline V gives CDR1 SGDLS, CDR2 YYNGEE. With 3 bases clipped from V and 5 bases from J, the junction kept 11 bases outside the gene matches.

This clonotype was seen ten or more times. The chain combines TRBV6-1 with TRBJ2-1; 8 bases match TRBD1. V lost 6 bases and J lost 4; bases outside the gene matches: 8. The CDR3 has 15 amino acids. Per germline, CDR1 MNHNS and CDR2 SASEGT. The CDR3 DNA reads as TGTGCCAGCAGAAAAGACGACAGGGGTTACAATGAGCAGTTCTTC. Translating gives CASRKDDRGYNEQFF.

This clonotype was counted only a few times. The chain combines TRBV5-1 with TRBJ1-1; 11 bases fit TRBD1. CDR1 is SGHRS, CDR2 YFSETQ, per germline. The CDR3 loop spans 16 amino acids. J was trimmed by 6 bases and V by 4 bases; bases with no gene match: 11. The CDR3 protein is CASSRDGQGAGAEAFF. CDR3 coding DNA: TGCGCCAGCAGCAGGGACGGACAGGGGGCCGGGGCTGAAGCTTTCTTT.

A remark on this clonotype: It is likely a read error, because the conserved phenylalanine at the end of the CDR3 is missing. In nucleotides, the CDR3 is TGTGCCAGCAGCCAAGAAGGGGATGAAGAGACCCAGTACTTA. Protein sequence: CASSQEGDEETQYL. The gene calls are TRBV4-2 and TRBJ2-5, with D maybe TRBD1 (5 bases). Germline CDR1 and CDR2: LGHNA and YNFKEQ. The CDR3 extends over 14 amino acids. V lost 0 bases and J lost 3, with 8 bases in between.

This clonotype has more than one count but fewer than ten. This chain uses TRBV12-5 with TRBJ2-5, with D hard to call. The V gene lost 4 bases and the J gene lost 3 bases, with 9 bases spanning the gap. Germline CDR1 LGHNT, CDR2 FRNRAP. The CDR3 is 13 residues long. As DNA, the CDR3 is TGTGCTAGTGGTTCGGTAGGGAAAGAGACCCAGTACTTC. This codes for CASGSVGKETQYF.

This clonotype was seen a handful of times. The chain carries TRBV11-2 and TRBJ2-1; TRBD2 might be the D (5 bases). Germline assignment: CDR1 SGHAT and CDR2 FQNNGV. The CDR3 consists of 16 residues. Trimming cost V 5 bases and J 6 bases, with 20 bases left between them. The chain's CDR3 is CASSTRGLGIGNEQFF. CDR3 DNA: TGTGCCAGCAGCACTAGAGGTCTCGGGATCGGCAATGAGCAGTTCTTC.

This clonotype was picked up many times. The V and J genes are TRBV7-6 and TRBJ1-6, with TRBD1 matching over 7 bases. CDR3 length: 18 residues. From germline, CDR1 is SGHVS and CDR2 FNYEAQ. V trimming: 3 bases; J trimming: 3 bases; junction bases outside the gene matches: 11. The CDR3 region has the DNA TGTGCCAGCAGCTTTACATCCCCTTGGACAGGCTATAATTCACCCCTCCACTTT. It translates to CASSFTSPWTGYNSPLHF.

This clonotype has ten or more counts. CDR3 residues: CASGRTATNEKLFF. CDR3 nucleotides: TGTGCCAGCGGAAGGACAGCAACTAATGAAAAACTGTTTTTT. The chain couples TRBV27 to TRBJ1-4; D might be TRBD1 (6 bases). The CDR3 sequence is 14 residues long. CDR1 is MNHEY, CDR2 SMNVEV, per germline (reference sequence). Trimming cost V 8 bases and J 0 bases, with 10 bases left between them.

The table lists this clonotype with many counts. The J gene is TRBJ2-5, the V gene TRBV7-3; D remains ambiguous. V lost 0 bases to trimming and J lost 4 bases, with 6 bases between them. The germline V gene encodes CDR1 SGHTA and CDR2 FQGTGA. The CDR3 is 13 amino acids. The DNA for the CDR3 is TGTGCCAGCAGCTTAACGTATGCAGAGACCCAGTACTTC. Its protein product is CASSLTYAETQYF.

This clonotype was observed many times. V gene TRBV27 combines with J gene TRBJ1-1; weak D call: TRBD1 (5 bases). V dropped 5 bases and J dropped 6 bases, with 19 bases sitting between them. The length of the CDR3 is 15 residues. Germline-derived CDR1 and CDR2 are MNHEY and SMNVEV (reference sequence). CDR3 sequence (DNA): TGTGCCAGCAGTCCCCTCGAAGGGGAGGCCGCTGAAGCTTTCTTT. Residues: CASSPLEGEAAEAFF.

This clonotype was recorded at least ten times. The V gene is TRBV9, the J gene TRBJ2-2; 13 positions match TRBD2. Losses at the gene ends were 0 bases for V and 1 base for J; bases not matched to a gene: 3. The CDR3 length is 18 residues. Germline values: CDR1 SGDLS, CDR2 YYNGEE. In DNA, the CDR3 is TGTGCCAGCAGCGTAGGACTAGCGGGGGGACTGAACACCGGGGAGCTGTTTTTT. It codes for CASSVGLAGGLNTGELFF.

This clonotype was seen many times. The chain recombines TRBV12-3 or TRBV12-4 with TRBJ1-1; D possibly corresponds to TRBD1 (5 bases). Trimming left V 4 bases short and J 2 bases short, with 17 bases between. This CDR3 has 16 residues. CDR3 loop: CASSSQGTLVNTEAFF. CDR3 in DNA: TGTGCCAGCAGTTCGCAGGGCACCCTAGTAAACACTGAAGCTTTCTTT.

At least ten counts were recorded for this clonotype. V and J are TRBV2 and TRBJ2-3; D remains ambiguous. Germline CDR1 and CDR2: SNHLY and FYNNEI. The V end lost 7 bases, the J end lost 0 bases, and 11 bases lay between the germline ends. The CDR3 runs 14 residues. The CDR3 spells CASNPMGSTDTQYF. The CDR3 coding sequence is TGTGCCAGCAATCCGATGGGGAGCACAGATACGCAGTATTTT.

V gene TRBV5-4 combines with J gene TRBJ1-2, with TRBD1 matching over 8 bases. From germline, CDR1 is SGHNT and CDR2 YYREEE (reference sequence). Trimming cost V 4 bases and J 4 bases; bases outside gene matches: 6. The CDR3 has 14 amino acids. This chain's CDR3 is CASSRTGISYGYTF. CDR3 bases: TGTGCCAGCAGCAGGACAGGGATTAGCTATGGCTACACCTTC.

This clonotype was recorded a few times. The V call is TRBV30, the J call TRBJ1-1, with 8 bases aligning to TRBD1. The CDR3 loop spans 13 amino acids. V was clipped by 3 bases and J by 3 bases; unmatched bases: 3. Germline values: CDR1 GTSNPN, CDR2 SVGIG (reference sequence). The CDR3 DNA reads TGTGCCTGGAGGGACAGGGTGGACACTGAAGCTTTCTTT. Translating gives CAWRDRVDTEAFF.

This clonotype has more than one count but fewer than ten. This rearrangement joins TRBV7-2 to TRBJ2-7; D remains ambiguous. The CDR3 totals 14 residues. In germline, CDR1 is SGHTA, CDR2 FQGNSA. Trimming removed 1 base from V and 3 bases from J, with 10 bases in between. The CDR3 here is CASSLEVEYYEQYF. Here the CDR3 DNA reads TGTGCCAGCAGCTTAGAAGTTGAGTACTACGAGCAGTACTTC.

The CDR3 sequence: CATSRAREETQYF. DNA of the CDR3: TGTGCCACCAGCAGAGCCAGGGAAGAGACCCAGTACTTC. The chain joins TRBV15 to TRBJ2-5; maybe TRBD1 (5 bases). V was cut by 1 base and J by 3 bases, with 6 bases left in between. CDR1 and CDR2 (germline): LNHNV, YYDKDF (reference sequence). The CDR3 extends over 13 amino acids.

The gene calls are TRBV11-2 and TRBJ1-1, with a weak D call TRBD1 (5 bases). This CDR3 comprises 16 residues. The V gene lost 7 bases and the J gene lost 6 bases, with 24 bases spanning the gap. CDR1 SGHAT and CDR2 FQNNGV come from the germline V gene. The DNA of the CDR3 is TGTGCCAGCACCCCAATGGGTAACAGGCCGGTGGCTGAAGCTTTCTTT. Protein sequence: CASTPMGNRPVAEAFF. Supplemented by reference TRBV11-2 and TRBJ1-1, the full variable domain reads EAGVAQSPRYKIIEKRQSVAFWCNPISGHATLYWYQQILGQGPKLLIQFQNNGVVDDSQLPKDRFSAERLKGVDSTLKIQPAKLEDSAVYLCASTPMGNRPVAEAFFGQGTRLTVV.

This clonotype was counted at least ten times. The gene calls are TRBV5-1 and TRBJ1-2, with D tentatively TRBD1 (6 bases). Germline V gives CDR1 SGHRS, CDR2 YFSETQ. The CDR3 sequence is 15 residues long. The V gene lost 0 bases and the J gene lost 2 bases, with 11 bases spanning the gap. CDR3 amino acids: CASSLGQALNYGYTF. The CDR3 nucleotides are TGCGCCAGCAGCTTGGGACAGGCCCTCAACTATGGCTACACCTTC. The full variable domain, in which reference TRBV5-1 and TRBJ1-2 provide the parts outside the CDR3, is KAGVTQTPRYLIKTRGQQVTLSCSPISGHRSVSWYQQTPGQGLQFLFEYFSETQRNKGNFPGRFSGRQFSNSRSEMNVSTLELGDSALYLCASSLGQALNYGYTFGSGTRLTVV.